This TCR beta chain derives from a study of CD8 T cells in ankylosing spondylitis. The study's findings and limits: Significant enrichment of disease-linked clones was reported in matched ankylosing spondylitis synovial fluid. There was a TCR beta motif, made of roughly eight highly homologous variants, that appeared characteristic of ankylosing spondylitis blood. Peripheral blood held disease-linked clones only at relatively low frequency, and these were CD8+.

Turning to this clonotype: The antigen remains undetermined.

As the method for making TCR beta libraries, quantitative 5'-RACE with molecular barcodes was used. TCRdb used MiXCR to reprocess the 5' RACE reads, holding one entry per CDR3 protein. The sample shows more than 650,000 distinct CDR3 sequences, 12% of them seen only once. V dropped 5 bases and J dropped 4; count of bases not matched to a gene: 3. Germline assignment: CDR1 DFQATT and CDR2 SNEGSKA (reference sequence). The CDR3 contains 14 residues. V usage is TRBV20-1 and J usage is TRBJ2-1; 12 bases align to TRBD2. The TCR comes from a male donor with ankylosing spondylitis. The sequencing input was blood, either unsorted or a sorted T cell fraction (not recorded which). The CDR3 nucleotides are TGCAGTGCTCAGGGACTAGCGGGTTACAATGAGCAGTTCTTC. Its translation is CSAQGLAGYNEQFF.